This T cell receptor (beta chain) was recorded in a study of blood T cell repertoires in COVID-19. On the study more broadly: PBMCs, B-cell-depleted T cells, or T cells were the source of the cDNA or gDNA that made up the material.

Authors' processing steps: Amplification of reference gene primers provided the estimated nucleated cell counts. Produced via immunoSEQ multiplex PCR; TCRdb's table is partial and in-frame only. V and J calls and clone size come straight from that table; D and trimming were deduced from the DNA. This sample has some 180,000 clones, with about 84% found just once. The CDR3 spans 14 residues. Germline-derived CDR1 and CDR2 are MGHRA and YSYEKL. The V end lost 3 bases, the J end lost 16 bases, and 22 bases lay between the germline ends. This clone was seen only once. The specimen sequenced was peripheral blood. The chain employs TRBV4-1 and TRBJ2-1; TRBD2 might be the D (6 bases). The receptor's source is a human donor in a cohort sampled during active COVID-19. The CDR3 coding sequence is TGCGCCAGCAGCCATCCCCCCCGGGGGACCCCACCTTTCTTC. Its translation: CASSHPPRGTPPFF.